This T cell receptor beta chain was recorded in a study of PD-1 blockade in classical Hodgkin lymphoma. Profiled with immunoSEQ multiplex PCR; TCRdb holds only in-frame clones, not every one. The sample has 30,000 to 40,000 clones, about 94% seen once. Concerning this clone itself: Its matching antigen is unknown.

Whole-study results and caveats: According to reports, newly diagnosed patients had lower baseline TCR diversity than healthy donors, and relapsed/refractory patients had lower baseline TCR diversity still. What caused the repertoire differences, perhaps disease activity or prior therapy, remains undefined.

V gave up 9 bases and J gave up 1 base, with 9 bases separating them. Germline assignment: CDR1 LNHDA and CDR2 SQIVND (reference sequence). The CDR3 spans 13 residues. Time point described: cycle 4 day 1 (C4D1), after less than seven weeks of nivolumab. Brentuximab vedotin exposure varied, and every patient relapsed after autologous stem cell transplantation. CD4+ T cells were purified from thawed PBMCs by magnetic negative selection. Sequencing was performed on CD4+ T cells from blood, taken before the fourth cycle of nivolumab. The chain is built from TRBV19 and TRBJ1-4; D ambiguous. The source of this sequence is a human donor with classical Hodgkin lymphoma. The CDR3: CASSLITNEKLFF. The CDR3 DNA reads TGTGCCAGCAGTCTAATAACTAATGAAAAACTGTTTTTT.